Presented here are 17 T cell receptor delta chains from one specimen sequenced in a study of delta chain sequences of gamma delta T cells. TCRdb fed the 5' RACE reads to CATT. This sample has around 2,600 delta-chain clones, with 5.9% found just once. The source material was either unsorted cells or a sorted T cell fraction (not recorded which). These receptor sequences come from a human donor in good health.

Within the sample, this clone is medium-sized. The genes are TRDV2 and TRDJ1, with 13 bases matching TRDD3. The CDR3 is 17 amino acids. Germline V gives CDR1 GEAIGNYY, CDR2 EKD. J was trimmed by 0 bases and V by 1 base; bases with no gene match: 4. The CDR3 spells CACDTLGDTRYTDKLIF. CDR3 sequence (DNA): TGTGCCTGTGACACACTGGGGGATACGCGATACACCGATAAACTCATCTTT.

This clone was recorded a few times. CDR3 bases: TGTGCCTGTGACACCATCGAACTGGGGACGCGGAAGTACACCGATAAACTCATCTTT. This gives the protein CACDTIELGTRKYTDKLIF. V is TRDV2 and J is TRDJ1; 7 bases match TRDD3. V lost 0 bases and J lost 0; bases outside the gene matches: 15. The CDR3 is 19 amino acids. Germline CDR1 GEAIGNYY, CDR2 EKD.

A note on this clone: Only one base separates this from a far larger clonotype, so it likely reflects a read error. Other DNA sequences within the sample encode an identical CDR3. V and J are TRDV2 and TRDJ1; 13 nucleotides match TRDD3. The V and J ends lost 4 bases and 4 bases, in that order; junction bases with no gene match: 11. The CDR3 contains 17 residues. Germline CDR1 reads GEAIGNYY; CDR2 reads EKD. CDR3 sequence reads: CACDLLGDTSAGDKLIF. The CDR3 region has the DNA TGTGCCTGTGATCTACTGGGGGATACGTCCGCTGGCGATAAACTCATCTTT.

This clone was counted between two and nine times. This chain links TRDV1 with TRDJ1; unclear D gene. This CDR3 has 18 residues. V was trimmed by 3 bases and J by 0 bases, leaving 20 bases between them. Germline V gene data show CDR1 as TSWWSYY and CDR2 as QGS. CDR3 region: CALGDPFPPGGYTDKLIF. CDR3 nucleotides: TGTGCTCTTGGGGATCCCTTTCCCCCGGGAGGTTACACCGATAAACTCATCTTT.

In its sample, this clone ranks as medium-sized. V is TRDV2 and J is TRDJ1; no clear D. The CDR3 is 15 amino acids. Looked up from germline, CDR1 is GEAIGNYY and CDR2 is EKD. V dropped 1 base and J dropped 1 base, with 12 bases sitting between them. The CDR3 bases are TGTGCCTGTGACACGATATCCGTGTCCACCGATAAACTCATCTTT. It codes for CACDTISVSTDKLIF.

This clone was observed many times. This same CDR3 is encoded by further DNA sequences in the sample. The chain joins TRDV2 to TRDJ1; 10 bases line up with TRDD3. From germline, CDR1 is GEAIGNYY and CDR2 EKD. The CDR3 sequence is 20 residues long. Trimming at V came to 0 bases and at J to 7 bases, leaving 22 bases not matched to a gene. CDR3 nucleotides: TGTGCCTGTGACACCTTAGGGTTACTGGGGGATTCCAAGGAGGCCGGTAAACTCATCTTT. This sequence encodes CACDTLGLLGDSKEAGKLIF.

This clone is medium-sized in the sample. The V and J genes are TRDV2 and TRDJ1, with a tentative D call TRDD3 (6 bases). Germline V gene lookup returns CDR1 GEAIGNYY and CDR2 EKD. The V gene lost 2 bases and the J gene lost 0 bases, with 12 bases spanning the gap. The CDR3 is 15 amino acids. The CDR3 spells CACDKLGIYTDKLIF. CDR3 nucleotides: TGTGCCTGTGACAAGCTGGGGATCTACACCGATAAACTCATCTTT.

Comments on this clone: The TCRdb protein comes from a much larger clone and disagrees with this DNA's translation at residue 12, likely due to a read error; the protein given here is derived from the DNA. This chain connects TRDV2 to TRDJ1; D may be TRDD3 (5 bases). Germline V gene data show CDR1 as GEAIGNYY and CDR2 as EKD. The CDR3 contains 16 residues. The CDR3 reads CACDAVGPKLAEKLIF. In DNA, the CDR3 is TGTGCCTGTGACGCCGTGGGGCCAAAGTTGGCCGAAAAACTCATCTTT.

This clone was seen only a few times. The chain has TRDV2 and TRDJ1; 10 nucleotides match TRDD3. This CDR3 spans 17 amino acids. Germline V lookup: CDR1 GEAIGNYY, CDR2 EKD. Trimming took 4 bases from V and 2 from J; bases not matched to a gene: 12. The CDR3 DNA reads as TGTGCCTGTGAGAGACTGGGGGATTGGATTGCAACCGATAAACTCATCTTT. Translating gives CACERLGDWIATDKLIF.

This clone is classed as medium-sized. The chain uses TRDV2 and TRDJ1; D may be TRDD3 (6 bases). V lost 3 bases to trimming and J lost 0 bases, with 13 bases between them. The CDR3 has 15 amino acids. Germline V gives CDR1 GEAIGNYY, CDR2 EKD. CDR3 sequence reads: CACDVVGGYTDKLIF. The CDR3 DNA reads TGTGCCTGTGACGTGGTGGGGGGGTACACCGATAAACTCATCTTT.

By proportion, this clone is medium-sized. V is TRDV2 and J is TRDJ1; 8 bases are shared with TRDD3. CDR1 is GEAIGNYY, CDR2 EKD, per germline. With 1 base clipped from V and 8 bases from J, the junction kept 11 bases outside the gene matches. CDR3 length: 15 amino acids. Written as DNA, the CDR3 is TGTGCCTGTGACACAATTGGGGGATTAGAGGACAAACTCATCTTT. Translated, it gives CACDTIGGLEDKLIF.

No V gene was called here, but the J gene is TRDJ2; TRDD3 reflects the table's D call only, with no check against the DNA. CDR3 length equals 28 residues. The CDR3 bases are TGCAGTGGTATCAACGCAGAGTGGAGTCTCTTACCCTCTTGGGGGGATGCCTGTGGTAGTGCTTTGACAGCACAACTCTTCTTT. As protein: CSGINAEWSLLPSWGDACGSALTAQLFF.

This clone is categorized as medium-sized (0.01 to 0.1%). The chain employs TRDV2 and TRDJ1, with TRDD3 matching over 8 bases. This CDR3 is 19 amino acids long. Per germline, CDR1 GEAIGNYY and CDR2 EKD. V dropped 1 base and J dropped 1; count of bases not matched to a gene: 16. CDR3 loop: CACDTLVTGDTRATDKLIF. CDR3 bases: TGTGCCTGTGACACGTTGGTTACTGGGGATACCCGTGCCACCGATAAACTCATCTTT.

The chain joins TRDV2 to TRDJ1; tentative D call: TRDD3 (5 bases). The CDR3 has 18 residues. Trimming shortened V by 1 base and J by 0 bases, and 20 bases separated the two germline ends. Germline lookup yields CDR1 GEAIGNYY and CDR2 EKD. CDR3 sequence reads: CACDTHLVLDLYTDKLIF. Written as DNA, the CDR3 is TGTGCCTGTGACACACACCTCGTACTGGACTTGTACACCGATAAACTCATCTTT.

This clone is labeled large. The chain carries TRDV2 and TRDJ1; TRDD3 aligns across 8 bases. Germline-derived CDR1 and CDR2 are GEAIGNYY and EKD. This CDR3 comprises 14 residues. After removal of 3 bases from V and 2 bases from J, the junction contained 4 bases not matched to a gene. Here the CDR3 reads CACDAMGDTDKLIF. The CDR3 coding sequence is TGTGCCTGTGACGCTATGGGGGATACCGATAAACTCATCTTT.

The called J gene is TRDJ1, whereas the V gene has no call; the table's D call, TRDD3, has no DNA check behind it. The CDR3 length is 16 residues. CDR3 DNA sequence: TGTGCTGGGGGATACGCGGTGACCATCCGCACCGATAAACTCATCTTT. Translation gives CAGGYAVTIRTDKLIF.

The table lists this clone with a few counts. The J gene is TRDJ1, while no V gene call was made; TRDD3, the table's D call, lacks a check against the DNA. The CDR3 spans 25 residues. The CDR3 DNA sequence: TGCGCTACATTCTTGGGGAAGCAGTGGTATCAACGCAGAGTTTCCCCAAGATACTATTTGAGGAAACTCATCTTT. It encodes CATFLGKQWYQRRVSPRYYLRKLIF.